This TCR beta chain originates from a study of CD8+CD57+ T cells in acquired aplastic anemia. In patients chosen for sequencing, flow cytometry had shown CD8+CD57+ cell expansion. Germline loops: CDR1 SNHLY, CDR2 FYNNEI. V shed 3 bases, J shed 7 bases, and the junction held 3 bases outside the gene matches. The CDR3 spans 14 residues. Template material for TCR beta VDJ and CDR3 profiling consisted of genomic DNA. TCRdb re-derived calls from the reads in MiXCR, one entry per CDR3 protein. The data show approximately 300,000 distinct CDR3 sequences, about 50% seen once. The TCR comes from a human donor with aplastic anemia. The sequencing input was sorted CD4+, CD8+, or CD8+CD57+ T cells (not recorded which) from PBMCs. V gene TRBV2 combines with J gene TRBJ1-5, with TRBD1 matching over 10 bases. As DNA, the CDR3 is TGTGCCAGCAGTGAGGGACAGGGGCGCCAGCCCCAGCATTTT. Its protein product is CASSEGQGRQPQHF.